Below are 18 T cell receptor beta chains sequenced from a single sample in a study of T cell responses to AZD1222 COVID-19 vaccine. The data were produced by immunoSEQ multiplex PCR, yet TCRdb's version contains in-frame clones alone and is incomplete. The sample holds more than 95,000 clones; roughly 82% are singletons and the top ten take 5%. The sequences come from peripheral blood, collected on day 0 of AZD1222 vaccination. The receptors derive from an adult in good health.

This chain links TRBV6-5 with TRBJ1-1; D not certain. V lost 5 bases and J lost 5, with 9 bases in between. Germline lookup yields CDR1 MNHEY and CDR2 SVGAGI. This CDR3 has 12 amino acids. The CDR3 DNA reads TGTGCCAGCAGTCGGAGCGGGACTGAAGCTTTCTTT. It is translated as CASSRSGTEAFF.

This chain uses TRBV2 with TRBJ2-7, with 8 positions matching TRBD1. The germline gives CDR1 SNHLY, CDR2 FYNNEI. The CDR3 consists of 12 residues. With V trimmed by 8 bases and J by 2 bases, 2 bases remained unmatched. The CDR3 here is CASLQGAYEQYF. In nucleotides, the CDR3 is TGTGCCAGCTTACAGGGGGCCTACGAGCAGTACTTC.

Worth noting for this clone: A junction end diverges from the germline sequence, so it may reflect a read error. CDR3: CASSDSYLYGPEAFF. The CDR3 DNA reads TGTGCCAGCAGTGACTCGTATCTCTATGGACCTGAAGCTTTCTTT. The chain has TRBV6-5 and TRBJ1-1; D not certain. The CDR3 is 15 residues long. Germline lookup yields CDR1 MNHEY and CDR2 SVGAGI.

J is TRBJ2-5 and V is TRBV5-1, with no clear D. This CDR3 comprises 12 residues. The V gene lost 1 base and the J gene lost 5 bases, with 6 bases spanning the gap. CDR1 is SGHRS and CDR2 is YFSETQ in the germline V gene. As DNA, the CDR3 is TGCGCCAGCAGCTTGTCGGGCGAGACCCAGTACTTC. This sequence encodes CASSLSGETQYF.

This clone was observed a handful of times. The rearrangement links TRBV21-1 to TRBJ2-7; no DNA check was done on the table's D call, TRBD1. TRBV21-1 is a pseudogene. The CDR3 sequence is 14 residues long. The CDR3 sequence: CASSQRRQNYEQYF. The CDR3 coding sequence is TGTGCCAGCAGCCAGAGGAGACAGAACTACGAGCAGTACTTC.

The chain carries TRBV18 and TRBJ1-5; the D is unclear. CDR3 length: 16 amino acids. Trimming took off 1 base at V and 1 base at J, with 11 bases between the two ends. Germline CDR1 is KGHSH and CDR2 is LQKENI. For the CDR3, the DNA is TGTGCCAGCTCACCACGATCCGGAGGGAGCAATCAGCCCCAGCATTTT. Its protein is CASSPRSGGSNQPQHF.

V usage is TRBV30 and J usage is TRBJ1-5, with D possibly TRBD1 on 6 matching bases. Germline V CDR1 and CDR2: GTSNPN, SVGIG (reference sequence). The CDR3 runs to 18 residues. Trimming removed 0 bases at V and 4 bases at J, with 22 bases between. This CDR3 reads CAWSVRPSGGLGNQPQHF. CDR3 nucleotides: TGTGCCTGGAGTGTACGACCTTCCGGGGGCTTAGGAAATCAGCCCCAGCATTTT.

V and J are TRBV3-1 (or the pseudogene TRBV3-2) and TRBJ1-5; D is unresolved. Between the trimmed V and J ends, which lost 4 bases and 10 bases, there was a span of 14 bases. The germline CDR1 and CDR2 sequences are LGHDT and YNNKEL (reference sequence). The CDR3 is made up of 13 amino acids. The CDR3 reads CASSPLPGNPQHF. The CDR3 nucleotides read TGTGCCAGCAGCCCTCTTCCCGGGAACCCCCAGCATTTT.

On this clone: Additional DNA sequences in this sample encode the identical CDR3. This chain connects TRBV5-1 to TRBJ2-7, with TRBD1 matching over 8 bases. With V trimmed by 0 bases and J by 4 bases, 0 bases remained unmatched. The CDR3 contains 13 residues. CDR1 is SGHRS, CDR2 YFSETQ, per germline. The CDR3 reads CASSLDRGYEQYF. CDR3 in DNA: TGCGCCAGCAGCTTGGACAGGGGGTACGAGCAGTACTTC.

This CDR3 is CASSLILSQGKNYGYTF. DNA for the CDR3: TGTGCCAGCAGCTTAATTCTATCCCAGGGGAAGAACTATGGCTACACCTTC. The chain employs TRBV7-9 and TRBJ1-2; D perhaps matches TRBD1 (6 bases). This CDR3 has 17 residues. CDR1 and CDR2 from the germline V gene are SEHNR and FQNEAQ (reference sequence). The V end was cut by 2 bases, the J end by 2 bases, with 18 bases between.

J is TRBJ1-1 and V is TRBV10-3; 7 bases fit TRBD1. Germline CDR1 and CDR2: ENHRY and SYGVKD. J was trimmed by 4 bases and V by 3 bases; bases with no gene match: 17. CDR3 length equals 18 residues. Written as DNA, the CDR3 is TGTGCCATCAGTGATATCGGACAGGCTAGTTCTAGGAGCACTGAAGCTTTCTTT. It is translated as CAISDIGQASSRSTEAFF.

The chain is built from TRBV18 and TRBJ2-7; D is perhaps TRBD2 (5 bases). The V gene lost 2 bases and the J gene lost 6 bases, with 14 bases spanning the gap. The germline CDR1 and CDR2 sequences are KGHSH and LQKENI. The length of the CDR3 is 14 residues. The CDR3 region is CASSPSVGETEQYF. CDR3 in DNA: TGTGCCAGCTCACCATCCGTCGGGGAAACCGAGCAGTACTTC.

This clone was observed a handful of times. The V and J genes are TRBV9 and TRBJ2-2, with 10 nucleotides matching TRBD2. The CDR3 spans 16 residues. Germline CDR1 is SGDLS and CDR2 is YYNGEE. V trimming: 2 bases; J trimming: 2 bases; junction bases outside the gene matches: 3. CDR3: CASSVTSGDNTGELFF. The CDR3 region has the DNA TGTGCCAGCAGCGTCACTAGCGGGGATAACACCGGGGAGCTGTTTTTT.

The chain has TRBV10-3 and TRBJ1-1; 12 positions match TRBD1. This CDR3 is built from 21 residues. J gave up 0 bases and V 0 bases, and 14 bases lay outside the gene matches. Germline assignment: CDR1 ENHRY and CDR2 SYGVKD. The CDR3 spells CAISESLVAGTGGAVNTEAFF. DNA of the CDR3: TGTGCCATCAGTGAGTCGTTAGTTGCCGGGACAGGGGGCGCGGTGAACACTGAAGCTTTCTTT.

J is TRBJ2-5 and V is TRBV2; D uncertain. V was cut by 4 bases and J by 6 bases, with 12 bases left in between. CDR3 length: 13 amino acids. The germline V gene has CDR1 SNHLY and CDR2 FYNNEI. The CDR3, as DNA: TGTGCCAGCAGTGGAGGAACCCTAAAGACCCAGTACTTC. This gives the protein CASSGGTLKTQYF.

V gene TRBV5-6 combines with J gene TRBJ1-1; D is unclear. CDR1 SGHDT and CDR2 YYEEEE come from the germline V gene. The CDR3 is 14 residues long. V lost 2 bases and J 6 bases, leaving 14 bases between the germline ends. The CDR3 region is CASSLGSSRPEAFF. The CDR3, as DNA: TGTGCCAGCAGCTTAGGGTCCTCTCGCCCTGAAGCTTTCTTT.

This clone was counted a single time. The chain carries TRBV29-1 and TRBJ2-1; TRBD2 is a possible D gene (6 bases). Trimming left V 7 bases short and J 1 base short, with 14 bases between. This CDR3 has 14 residues. CDR1 and CDR2 from the germline V gene are SQVTM and ANQGSEA. CDR3 in amino acids: CSAKTGESYNEQFF. CDR3 nucleotides: TGCAGCGCCAAGACGGGGGAATCCTACAATGAGCAGTTCTTC.

The chain recombines TRBV6-6 with TRBJ2-5, with D tentatively TRBD2 (5 bases). Trimming pared 3 bases from V and 4 bases from J, leaving 12 bases between. The CDR3 is 14 amino acids. Germline CDR1 MNHNY, CDR2 SVGAGI (reference sequence). The CDR3: CASSYRRGRETQYF. The DNA for the CDR3 is TGTGCCAGCAGTTATCGTCGGGGTAGAGAGACCCAGTACTTC.